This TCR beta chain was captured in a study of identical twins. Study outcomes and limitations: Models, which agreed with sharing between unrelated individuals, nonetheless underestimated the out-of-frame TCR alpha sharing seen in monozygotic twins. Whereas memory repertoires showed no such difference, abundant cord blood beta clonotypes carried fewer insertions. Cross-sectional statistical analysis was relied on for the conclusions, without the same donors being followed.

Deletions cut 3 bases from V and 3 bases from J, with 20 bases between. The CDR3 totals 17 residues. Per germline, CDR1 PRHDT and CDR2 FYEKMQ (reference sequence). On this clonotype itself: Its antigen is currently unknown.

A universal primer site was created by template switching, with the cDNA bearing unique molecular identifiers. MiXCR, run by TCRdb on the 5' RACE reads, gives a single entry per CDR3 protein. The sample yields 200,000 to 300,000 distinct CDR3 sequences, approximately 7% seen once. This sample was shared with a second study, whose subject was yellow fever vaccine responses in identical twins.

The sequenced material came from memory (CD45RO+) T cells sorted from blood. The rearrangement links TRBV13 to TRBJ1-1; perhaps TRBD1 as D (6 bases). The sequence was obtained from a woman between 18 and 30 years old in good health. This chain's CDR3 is CASSFGGGRRTDTEAFF. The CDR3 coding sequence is TGTGCCAGCAGCTTTGGTGGGGGCAGGAGGACGGACACTGAAGCTTTCTTT.